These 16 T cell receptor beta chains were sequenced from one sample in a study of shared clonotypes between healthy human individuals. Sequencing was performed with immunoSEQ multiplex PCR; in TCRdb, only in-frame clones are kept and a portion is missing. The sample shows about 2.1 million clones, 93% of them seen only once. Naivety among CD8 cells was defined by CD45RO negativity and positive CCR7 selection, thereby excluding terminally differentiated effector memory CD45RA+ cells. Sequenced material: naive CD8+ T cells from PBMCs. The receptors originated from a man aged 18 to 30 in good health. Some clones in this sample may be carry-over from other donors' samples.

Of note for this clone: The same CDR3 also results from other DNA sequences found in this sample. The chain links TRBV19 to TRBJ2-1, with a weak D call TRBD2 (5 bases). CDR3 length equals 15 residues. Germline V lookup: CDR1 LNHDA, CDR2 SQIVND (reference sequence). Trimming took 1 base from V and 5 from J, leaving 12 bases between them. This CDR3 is CASSIGAGGNNEQFF. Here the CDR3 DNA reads TGTGCCAGTAGTATAGGGGCGGGCGGTAACAATGAGCAGTTCTTC.

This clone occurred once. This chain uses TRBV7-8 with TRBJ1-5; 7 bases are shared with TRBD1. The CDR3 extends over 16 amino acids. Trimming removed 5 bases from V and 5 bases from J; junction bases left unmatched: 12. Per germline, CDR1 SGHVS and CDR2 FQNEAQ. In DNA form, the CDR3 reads TGTGCCAGCAGCCTTTCCACGGGGAGGGGGCATCAGCCCCAGCATTTT. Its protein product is CASSLSTGRGHQPQHF.

In DNA, the CDR3 is TGTGCCATGGACAGGGGAGAATCCTACGAGCAGTACTTC. This codes for CAMDRGESYEQYF. The V and J genes are TRBV30 and TRBJ2-7; TRBD1 matches 9 bases. The V and J ends lost 8 bases and 1 base, in that order; junction bases with no gene match: 6. There are 13 residues in the CDR3. The germline V gene encodes CDR1 GTSNPN and CDR2 SVGIG (reference sequence).

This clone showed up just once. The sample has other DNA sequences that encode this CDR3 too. This chain's CDR3 is CASSISGGPNTEAFF. CDR3 bases: TGTGCCAGTAGTATCTCGGGGGGACCGAACACTGAAGCTTTCTTT. V and J are TRBV19 and TRBJ1-1; D may be TRBD1 (5 bases). CDR1 is LNHDA, CDR2 SQIVND, per germline (reference sequence). The V gene lost 3 bases and the J gene lost 1 base, with 12 bases spanning the gap. The CDR3 is made up of 15 amino acids.

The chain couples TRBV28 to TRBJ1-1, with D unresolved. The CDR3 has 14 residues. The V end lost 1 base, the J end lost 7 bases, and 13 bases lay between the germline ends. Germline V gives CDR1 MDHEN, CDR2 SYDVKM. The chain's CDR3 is CASSLLRASDEAFF. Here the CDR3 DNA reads TGTGCCAGCAGTTTATTGAGGGCCAGCGATGAAGCTTTCTTT.

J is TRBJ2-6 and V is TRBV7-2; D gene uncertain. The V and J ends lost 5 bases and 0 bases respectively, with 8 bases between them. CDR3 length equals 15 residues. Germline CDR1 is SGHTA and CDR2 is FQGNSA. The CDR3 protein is CASSLGSSGANVLTF. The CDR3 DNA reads TGTGCCAGCAGCCTGGGAAGCTCTGGGGCCAACGTCCTGACTTTC.

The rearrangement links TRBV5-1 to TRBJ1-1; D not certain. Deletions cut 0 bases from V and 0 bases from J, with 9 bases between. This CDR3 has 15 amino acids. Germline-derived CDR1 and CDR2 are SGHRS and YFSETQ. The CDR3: CASSLGRGMNTEAFF. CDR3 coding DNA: TGCGCCAGCAGCTTGGGACGGGGAATGAACACTGAAGCTTTCTTT.

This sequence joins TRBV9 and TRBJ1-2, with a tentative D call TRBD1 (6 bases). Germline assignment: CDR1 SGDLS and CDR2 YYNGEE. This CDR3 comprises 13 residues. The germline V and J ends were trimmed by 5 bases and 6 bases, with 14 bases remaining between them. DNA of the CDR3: TGTGCCAGCAGGACGACAGGTAGCGATGGCTACACCTTC. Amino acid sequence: CASRTTGSDGYTF.

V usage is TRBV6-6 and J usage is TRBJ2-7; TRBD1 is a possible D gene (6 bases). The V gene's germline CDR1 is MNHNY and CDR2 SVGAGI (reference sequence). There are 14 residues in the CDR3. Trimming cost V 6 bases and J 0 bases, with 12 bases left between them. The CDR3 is CASSSRDTSYEQYF. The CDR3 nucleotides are TGTGCCAGCAGCTCCCGGGACACCTCCTACGAGCAGTACTTC.

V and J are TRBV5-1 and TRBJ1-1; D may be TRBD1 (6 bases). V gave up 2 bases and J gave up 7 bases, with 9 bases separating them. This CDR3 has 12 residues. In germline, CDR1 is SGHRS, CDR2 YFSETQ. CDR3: CASSFSQGEAFF. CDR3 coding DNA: TGCGCCAGCAGCTTCTCACAGGGTGAAGCTTTCTTT.

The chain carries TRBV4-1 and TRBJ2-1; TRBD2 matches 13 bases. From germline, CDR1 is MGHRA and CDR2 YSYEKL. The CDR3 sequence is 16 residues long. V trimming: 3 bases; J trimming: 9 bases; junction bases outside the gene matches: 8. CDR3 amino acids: CASSQIGTSGMIEQFF. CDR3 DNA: TGCGCCAGCAGCCAGATCGGGACTAGCGGGATGATTGAGCAGTTCTTC.

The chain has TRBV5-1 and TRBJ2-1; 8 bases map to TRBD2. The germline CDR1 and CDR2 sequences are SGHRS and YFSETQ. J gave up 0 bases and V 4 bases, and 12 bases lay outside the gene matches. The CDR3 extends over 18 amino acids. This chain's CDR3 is CASSAFPPGLGSYNEQFF. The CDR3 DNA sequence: TGCGCCAGCAGCGCCTTTCCTCCGGGACTAGGCTCCTACAATGAGCAGTTCTTC. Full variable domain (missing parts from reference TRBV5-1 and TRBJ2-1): KAGVTQTPRYLIKTRGQQVTLSCSPISGHRSVSWYQQTPGQGLQFLFEYFSETQRNKGNFPGRFSGRQFSNSRSEMNVSTLELGDSALYLCASSAFPPGLGSYNEQFFGPGTRLTVL.

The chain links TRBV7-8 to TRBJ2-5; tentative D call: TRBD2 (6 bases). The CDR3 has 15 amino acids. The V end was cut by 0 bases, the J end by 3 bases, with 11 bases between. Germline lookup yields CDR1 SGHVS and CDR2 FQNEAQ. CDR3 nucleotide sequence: TGTGCCAGCAGCTTAGCGGGAGGTGCTGAAGAGACCCAGTACTTC. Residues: CASSLAGGAEETQYF.

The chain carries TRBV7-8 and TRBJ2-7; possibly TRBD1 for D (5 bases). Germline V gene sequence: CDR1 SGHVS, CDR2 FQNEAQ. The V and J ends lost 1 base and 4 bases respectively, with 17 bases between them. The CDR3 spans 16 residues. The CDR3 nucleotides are TGTGCCAGCAGCTTAGTCACGGGCCAGGGTTTGTACGAGCAGTACTTC. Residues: CASSLVTGQGLYEQYF.

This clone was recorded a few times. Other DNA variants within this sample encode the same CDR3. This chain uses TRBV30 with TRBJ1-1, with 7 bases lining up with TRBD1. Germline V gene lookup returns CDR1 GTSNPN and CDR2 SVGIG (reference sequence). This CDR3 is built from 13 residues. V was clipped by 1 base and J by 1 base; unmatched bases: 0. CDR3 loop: CAWSGTGNTEAFF. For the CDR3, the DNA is TGTGCCTGGAGTGGGACAGGGAACACTGAAGCTTTCTTT.

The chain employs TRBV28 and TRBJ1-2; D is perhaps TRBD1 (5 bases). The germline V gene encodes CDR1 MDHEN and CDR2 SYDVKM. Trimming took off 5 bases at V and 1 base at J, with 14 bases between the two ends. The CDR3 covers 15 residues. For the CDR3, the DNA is TGTGCCAGCAGTCCCCGACAGCAAGTTAACTATGGCTACACCTTC. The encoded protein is CASSPRQQVNYGYTF.